Listed below are T cell receptor beta chains from one sample, sequenced in a study of cytomegalovirus exposure and HLA in healthy donors. Assay used: immunoSEQ multiplex PCR; TCRdb lists only in-frame clones, some missing. The table has around 170,000 clones, over 60% seen once. The sequencing sample was made of PBMCs. The receptors originated from a young man in good health and CMV-seronegative. CDR3s include the opening cysteine and the closing phenylalanine or tryptophan. D genes are given only for firm matches. A clone size is listed for some rows: how often the clone was seen (once, few, many), or a class if it is expanded.

>TRBJ1-2|15|TRBD1|TRBV11-2|-
TGTGCCAGCAGCCCCAGCCTTCCACAGGGGGGTGGCTACACCTTC
CASSPSLPQGGGYTF
>TRBJ1-3|16|-|TRBV5-1|-
TGCGCCAGCAGCTTGGGCTGGACAGTCTCTGGAAACACCATATATTTT
CASSLGWTVSGNTIYF
>TRBJ1-2|11|-|TRBV10-3|-
TGTGCCACCCGGACAGTCTATGGCTACACCTTC
CATRTVYGYTF
>TRBJ1-2|14|-|TRBV6-5|few
TGTGCCAGCAGCCAACCGGGACAAAACTATGGCTACACCTTC
CASSQPGQNYGYTF
>TRBJ2-4|11|TRBD1|TRBV28|-
TGTGCCAGCAGTTTATCGGACAGGCAGTACTTC
CASSLSDRQYF
>TRBJ1-4|13|-|TRBV5-4|few
TGTGCCAGCAGCTCGAGTATATTGGAAAAACTGTTTTTT
CASSSSILEKLFF
>TRBJ1-2|13|TRBD1|TRBV28|-
TGTGCCAGCAGTCCGGGACAGGGCCATGGCTACACCTTC
CASSPGQGHGYTF
>TRBJ1-2|13|-|TRBV11-2|few
TGTGCCAGCAGCGCCCAGCGTTTCTATGGCTACACCTTC
CASSAQRFYGYTF
>TRBJ2-7|14|TRBD1|TRBV18|-
TGTGCCAGCTCACCGGGACAGGGGGCGGGGGAGCAGTACTTC
CASSPGQGAGEQYF
>TRBJ1-1|15|-|TRBV9|-
TGTGCCAGCAGCCCATCCCCCCAGGGGACCACTGAAGCTTTCTTT
CASSPSPQGTTEAFF
>TRBJ1-5|14|-|TRBV6-6|-
TGTGCCAGCAAGGGGGACTATAGCAATCAGCCCCAGCATTTT
CASKGDYSNQPQHF
>TRBJ2-2|13|-|TRBV28|once
TGTGCCACCCGGACAGCTAACACCGGGGAGCTGTTTTTT
CATRTANTGELFF
>TRBJ2-7|12|TRBD1|TRBV30|-
TGTGCCTGGAGCCCGACAGGGGTCGAGCAGTACTTC
CAWSPTGVEQYF
>TRBJ1-1|13|-|TRBV30|-
TGTGCCTGGAGTGGGACAGTCCACACTGAAGCTTTCTTT
CAWSGTVHTEAFF
>TRBJ1-4|15|-|TRBV19|few
TGTGCCAGTAGTTTTAGAACCCAACGGGGGGCCAAACTGTTTTTT
CASSFRTQRGAKLFF
>TRBJ1-1|13|-|TRBV7-9|few
TGTGCCAGCAGCCTAACAGGGAACACTGAAGCTTTCTTT
CASSLTGNTEAFF
>TRBJ2-7|15|TRBD1|TRBV6-5|-
TGTGCCAGCAGTTCGACCGGGACAGTGAACTACGAGCAGTACTTC
CASSSTGTVNYEQYF
>TRBJ1-2|13|-|TRBV9|-
TGTGCCAGCAGCGTATCAGGGGCATATGGCTACACCTTC
CASSVSGAYGYTF
>TRBJ1-4|16|-|TRBV11-2|few
TGTGCCAGCAGCTCCGAGATGTTTGCAACTAATGAAAAACTGTTTTTT
CASSSEMFATNEKLFF
>TRBJ2-2|11|-|TRBV30|-
TGTGCCGGCAGGGGAACCGGGGAGCTGTTTTTT
CAGRGTGELFF
>TRBJ1-4|11|-|TRBV19|-
TGTGCCAGTAGTACGTCGTCCCGGGTGTTTTTT
CASSTSSRVFF
>TRBJ2-1|15|TRBD2|TRBV13|few
TGTGCCAGCAGGGCCGGGACTAGGGGCTTTAGTGAGCAGTTCTTC
CASRAGTRGFSEQFF
>TRBJ1-2|15|-|TRBV2|-
TGTGCCAGCAGACTGACAGCACAATCTAACTATGGCTACACCTTC
CASRLTAQSNYGYTF
>TRBJ1-1|15|-|TRBV6-5|-
TGTGCCAGCACCCCACCACAGGGCGGACTCCCAGAAGCTTTCTTT
CASTPPQGGLPEAFF
>TRBJ1-5|15|-|TRBV28|-
TGTGCCAGCAGTTTAGGGCACGGGGGCAATCAGCCCCAGCATTTT
CASSLGHGGNQPQHF
>TRBJ1-4|13|TRBD1|TRBV29-1|-
TGCAGCGTGGGGGACAGCCCTAATGAAAAACTGTTTTTT
CSVGDSPNEKLFF
>TRBJ1-2|16|TRBD1|TRBV7-8|-
TGTGCCAGCAGCAGATCCCGATTGACAGGGGAAGGTGGCTACACCTTC
CASSRSRLTGEGGYTF
>TRBJ1-1|14|TRBD1|TRBV9|-
TGTGCCAGCAGCGCTACAGGGGTCAACACTGAAGCTTTCTTT
CASSATGVNTEAFF
>TRBJ2-6|17|TRBD2|TRBV7-3|-
TGTGCCAGCAGCCCCCGGGAGGGGATCTCTGGGGCCAACGTCCTGACTTTC
CASSPREGISGANVLTF
>TRBJ2-3|14|-|TRBV13|-
TGTGCCAGCCGCCATCGGGGGAGCACAGATACGCAGTATTTT
CASRHRGSTDTQYF
>TRBJ2-2|16|TRBD1|TRBV2|once
TGTGCCAGCAGTGAAGCGAGGAACAGGGGTCGTGGGGAGCTGTTTTTT
CASSEARNRGRGELFF
>TRBJ2-7|15|TRBD1|TRBV27|-
TGTGCCAGCAGTATACTAGGGACAGGGGTTGGCGAGCAGTACTTC
CASSILGTGVGEQYF
>TRBJ2-7|16|-|TRBV6-1|-
TGTGCCAGCAGTGGCAAACTACAGGGAAAGACCTACGAGCAGTACTTC
CASSGKLQGKTYEQYF
>TRBJ1-4|14|-|TRBV5-1|-
TGCGCCAGCCGACCCGGGGGGACCGAGGAAAAACTGTTTTTT
CASRPGGTEEKLFF
>TRBJ2-1|17|TRBD2|TRBV11-2|-
TGTGCCAGCAGCTTGGCCCTTCTAAGCGGGGGGGCGGATGAGCAGTTCTTC
CASSLALLSGGADEQFF
>TRBJ2-2|15|TRBD1|TRBV6-5|-
TGTGCCAGCAGACGGCAGGGGGATCACACCGGGGAGCTGTTTTTT
CASRRQGDHTGELFF
>TRBJ1-4|14|TRBD1|TRBV7-9|-
TGTGCCAGCAGCTTGGGACAGGGTTTAGAAAAACTGTTTTTT
CASSLGQGLEKLFF
>TRBJ2-7|11|-|TRBV2|once
TGTGCCAGCAGCCCCGGCTACGAGCAGTACTTC
CASSPGYEQYF
>TRBJ2-7|13|-|TRBV30|few
TGTGCCTGGAGTGACTCAGGGTCCTACGAGCAGTACTTC
CAWSDSGSYEQYF
>TRBJ1-1|14|-|TRBV5-1|-
TGCGCCAGCAGCTTGGCCGGTGGTGGCACTGAAGCTTTCTTT
CASSLAGGGTEAFF
>TRBJ2-1|13|TRBD2|TRBV28|few
TGTGCCAGCAGTTTTCGGGGGGGGGTAGAGCAGTTCTTC
CASSFRGGVEQFF
>TRBJ2-7|15|-|TRBV2|few
TGTGCCAGCAGTGAAGAGCGGGCCCCTACCTACGAGCAGTACTTC
CASSEERAPTYEQYF
>TRBJ1-1|13|-|TRBV2|-
TGTGCCAGCAAGGGGGATCTGAACACTGAAGCTTTCTTT
CASKGDLNTEAFF
>TRBJ1-1|14|-|TRBV5-4|-
TGTGCCAGCAGCCCCGGGACAAAGAACCCTGAAGCTTTCTTT
CASSPGTKNPEAFF
>TRBJ1-2|12|-|TRBV18|-
TGTGCCAGCTCACCAGGAGGTGAAGGCTACACCTTC
CASSPGGEGYTF
>TRBJ2-3|12|-|TRBV7-9|-
TGTTCCAGCAGCTCCTACACAGATACGCAGTATTTT
CSSSSYTDTQYF
>TRBJ2-1|13|-|TRBV18|-
TGTGCCAGCTCACCAATCCTACCCAATGAGCAGTTCTTC
CASSPILPNEQFF
>TRBJ1-6|14|-|TRBV6-6|-
TGTGCCAGCAGGTCCAGGGGATCTAATTCACCCCTCCACTTT
CASRSRGSNSPLHF
>TRBJ1-1|12|-|TRBV6-5|-
TGTGCCAGCAGTTCGGGTGGGGCGAGAGCTTTCTTT
CASSSGGARAFF
>TRBJ1-2|14|-|TRBV6-1|-
TGTGCCAGCAGTGAATCTCTAGGAAGCTATGGCTACACCTTC
CASSESLGSYGYTF
>TRBJ1-4|15|TRBD1|TRBV11-2|-
TGTGCCAGCAGCTCAAGACAGGGAAGGAGAGAAAAACTGTTTTTT
CASSSRQGRREKLFF
>TRBJ1-6|16|-|TRBV27|-
TGTGCCAGCAGTCGCTTCATGGACAGTTATAATTCACCCCTCCACTTT
CASSRFMDSYNSPLHF
>TRBJ2-7|15|TRBD2|TRBV5-1|-
TGCGCCAGCAGCCGGGAGGTAGCATCCCCCTACGAGCAGTACTTC
CASSREVASPYEQYF
>TRBJ2-5|15|-|TRBV19|-
TGTGCCAGTAGCCCAACTCGGGGCGGGATTGAGACCCAGTACTTC
CASSPTRGGIETQYF
>TRBJ1-1|14|-|TRBV7-6|few
TGTGCCAGCAGCTTAGCCGGGGATAACACTGAAGCTTTCTTT
CASSLAGDNTEAFF
>TRBJ2-1|17|TRBD2|TRBV5-1|-
TGCGCCAGCAGCTCGAAAGGGGGCGGGGGGGCCTACAATGAGCAGTTCTTC
CASSSKGGGGAYNEQFF
>TRBJ2-3|14|-|TRBV5-1|-
TGCGCCAGCAGCTTGCCCGGGAGCACAGATACGCAGTATTTT
CASSLPGSTDTQYF
>TRBJ1-5|16|-|TRBV14|once
TGTGCCAGCAGCCAAGTTCCGGGGGTCTATGATCAGCCCCAGCATTTT
CASSQVPGVYDQPQHF